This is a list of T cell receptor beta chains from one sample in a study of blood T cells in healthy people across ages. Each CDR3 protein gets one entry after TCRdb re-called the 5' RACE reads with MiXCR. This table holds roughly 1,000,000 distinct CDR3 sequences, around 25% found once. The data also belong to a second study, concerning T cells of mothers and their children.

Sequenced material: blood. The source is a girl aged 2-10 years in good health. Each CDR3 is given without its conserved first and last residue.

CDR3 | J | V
ASSFTDREAF | TRBJ1-1 | TRBV5-6
ASSYISGRLQETRY | TRBJ2-5 | TRBV4-1
ASGLSGTQETQY | TRBJ2-5 | TRBV12-5
ASSIEGEKLF | TRBJ1-4 | TRBV5-1
ASSSIGLNTEAF | TRBJ1-1 | TRBV27
SVFFRAHGYT | TRBJ1-2 | TRBV29-1
ASSQERFLGDQY | TRBJ2-5 | TRBV4-2
ATSRGLRGDIQY | TRBJ2-4 | TRBV15
ASTQLAKETQY | TRBJ2-5 | TRBV5-6
SVAGSSGNTIY | TRBJ1-3 | TRBV29-1
ASTSNTGELF | TRBJ2-2 | TRBV19